One and the same sample provided the 18 T cell receptor beta chains below, sequenced in a study of molecular identifiers for immune sequencing clone quantification. TCRdb re-analysed the PCR reads in MiXCR, keeping a single row per CDR3 protein. The sample shows about half a million distinct CDR3 sequences, 20% to 25% of them seen only once. Sequenced sample: naive CD8+ T cells from blood, with Jurkat cell RNA spiked in. As to subset: FACS-sorted CD8+CD4-CCR7+CD45RA+ naive T cells. These receptors all stem from a human donor in good health. Some libraries in this study had Jurkat cell RNA spiked in.

In the case of this clonotype: Being one base from a much bigger clone, this may be a read error. Without the conserved terminal phenylalanine or tryptophan, this CDR3 likely stems from a read error. This chain connects TRBV4-3 to TRBJ1-1; D is unclear. The V end was cut by 0 bases, the J end by 4 bases, with 12 bases between. There are 15 residues in the CDR3. CDR1 LGHNA and CDR2 YSLEER come from the germline V gene. The DNA of the CDR3 is TGCGCCAGCAGCCAAGATTGGGATACAAGCACTGAAGCTTTCCTT. It translates to CASSQDWDTSTEAFL.

The V and J genes are TRBV6-2 or TRBV6-3 and TRBJ2-2; the match to TRBD2 covers 13 bases. Germline V gene data show CDR1 as MNHEY and CDR2 as SVGEGT. V dropped 6 bases and J dropped 3; count of bases not matched to a gene: 4. This CDR3 has 16 amino acids. CDR3 loop: CASRVGLAGHTGELFF. In nucleotides, the CDR3 is TGTGCCAGCAGGGTGGGACTAGCGGGACACACCGGGGAGCTGTTTTTT.

Many counts were recorded for this clonotype. At one end the junction does not follow the germline gene, possibly because of a read error. This chain uses TRBV29-1 with TRBJ2-7; the D gene is possibly TRBD2 (5 bases). Germline V gene sequence: CDR1 SQVTM, CDR2 ANQGSEA. This CDR3 is built from 11 residues. The CDR3 DNA is TGCAGCGTTGAAGACAGCGGAACCCCCCACTTC. Protein: CSVEDSGTPHF.

This clonotype was seen a few times. This rearrangement joins TRBV12-3 or TRBV12-4 to TRBJ2-1; no clear D. This CDR3 has 12 residues. V dropped 9 bases and J dropped 6 bases, with 12 bases sitting between them. In DNA, the CDR3 is TGTGCCAGTACCAAGGTTAGCAATGAGCAGTTCTTC. Encoded protein: CASTKVSNEQFF.

In this sample, this clonotype turned up many times. V gene TRBV20-1 combines with J gene TRBJ2-2; D is undetermined. V gave up 1 base and J gave up 0 bases, with 9 bases separating them. The CDR3 is made up of 15 amino acids. CDR1 and CDR2 (germline): DFQATT, SNEGSKA (reference sequence). The CDR3, as DNA: TGCAGTGCTAGAGTGATCAGCTCGAACACCGGGGAGCTGTTTTTT. Residues: CSARVISSNTGELFF.

Comment on this clonotype: It may be a read error: a sequence one base away is much more abundant. The CDR3, as DNA: TGTGCCAGCAGCTTTGGACAGGGGGCGTACGGGTATGGCACTGACGCTTTCTTT. The encoded protein is CASSFGQGAYGYGTDAFF. The chain carries TRBV7-9 and TRBJ1-1; TRBD1 matches at 11 bases. Germline V gene lookup returns CDR1 SEHNR and CDR2 FQNEAQ (reference sequence). This CDR3 is built from 18 residues.

Notes on this clonotype: The junction departs from germline at one end; a sequencing error may be responsible. This rearrangement joins TRBV15 to TRBJ2-7, with D possibly matching TRBD1 (6 bases). CDR1 is LNHNV and CDR2 is YYDKDF in the germline V gene (reference sequence). The CDR3 consists of 12 residues. CDR3 sequence: CATSRGHREKAF. Here the CDR3 DNA reads TGTGCCACCAGCAGAGGTCACAGGGAAAAGGCGTTC.

The V and J genes are TRBV4-3 and TRBJ1-2; D is possibly TRBD1 (6 bases). This CDR3 is built from 14 residues. The V and J ends lost 4 bases and 4 bases respectively, with 13 bases between them. CDR1 is LGHNA and CDR2 is YSLEER in the germline V gene. The CDR3 DNA sequence: TGCGCCAGCAGCCGAGATTCAGGGGCCTATGGCTACACCTTC. This codes for CASSRDSGAYGYTF.

This clonotype has more than one count but fewer than ten. Germline is not matched at one junction end, which may reflect a read error. The chain uses TRBV7-7 and TRBJ2-3; 11 bases match TRBD2. CDR3 length: 17 residues. CDR1 is SSHAT, CDR2 FNYEAQ, per germline (reference sequence). CDR3 residues: CASSKEPGLAVSDTQYF. CDR3 bases: TGTGCTAGCAGCAAGGAACCGGGACTAGCGGTCTCAGATACGCAGTATTTT.

This chain links TRBV23-1 with TRBJ1-5; 10 bases match TRBD1. TRBV23-1 is annotated as an ORF whose role is uncertain. This CDR3 is 16 amino acids long. The V and J ends lost 2 bases and 2 bases, in that order; junction bases with no gene match: 3. CDR3 DNA: TGCGCCAGCAGTCAACCGGGACAGGGGCGCAATCAGCCCCAGCATTTT. Its translation is CASSQPGQGRNQPQHF.

The chain combines TRBV2 with TRBJ1-2; no reliable D call. The CDR3 contains 12 residues. In germline, CDR1 is SNHLY, CDR2 FYNNEI. Trimming took 3 bases from V and 7 from J, leaving 9 bases between them. CDR3 region: CASSESLTGYTF. CDR3 sequence (DNA): TGTGCCAGCAGTGAGTCTCTAACTGGCTACACCTTC.

This clonotype was found a few times. The CDR3 sequence: CASSPWDLRQSPNIQYF. The CDR3 DNA reads TGTGCCAGCAGCCCATGGGATTTGCGACAGAGCCCAAACATTCAGTACTTC. The chain uses TRBV3-1 and TRBJ2-4; TRBD1 might be the D (5 bases). In germline, CDR1 is LGHDT, CDR2 YNNKEL (reference sequence). This CDR3 is built from 17 residues. Trimming cost V 4 bases and J 6 bases, with 22 bases left between them.

V is TRBV6-2 or TRBV6-3 and J is TRBJ2-7, with 11 bases lining up with TRBD1. V shed 0 bases and J 3 bases; nucleotides not matched to a gene: 1. The CDR3 sequence is 15 residues long. The V gene's germline CDR1 is MNHEY and CDR2 SVGEGT. CDR3 amino acids: CASSYSDRGLYEQYF. In nucleotides, the CDR3 is TGTGCCAGCAGTTACTCGGACAGGGGGCTCTACGAGCAGTACTTC.

A remark on this clonotype: Just one base apart from a much larger clone, this may be a read error. V gene TRBV27 combines with J gene TRBJ1-1; 7 nucleotides agree with TRBD1. Germline V gene sequence: CDR1 MNHEY, CDR2 SMNVEV (reference sequence). This CDR3 has 14 amino acids. DNA of the CDR3: TGTGCCTGCAGCGGACAGGCGTCTGGCACTGAAGCTTTCTTT. It yields the protein CACSGQASGTEAFF.

This clonotype was counted ten times or more. The J gene is TRBJ1-1, the V gene TRBV12-3 or TRBV12-4, with D uncertain. The CDR3 spans 14 residues. Trimming left V 7 bases short and J 4 bases short, with 16 bases between. CDR3 nucleotide sequence: TGTGCCAGCAACAGTAAAACTGAGGGCACTGAAGCTTTCTTT. Protein sequence: CASNSKTEGTEAFF.

This clonotype was seen ten or more times. The chain uses TRBV5-5 and TRBJ2-3; D might be TRBD1 or TRBD2, each matching 5 bases. The CDR3 consists of 14 residues. V lost 4 bases and J lost 8, with 17 bases in between. Germline V gene data show CDR1 as SGHKS and CDR2 as YYEKEE (reference sequence). The CDR3 nucleotides read TGTGCCAGCAGCACCGGGACCGCTTTGTTTACGCAGTATTTT. Its protein is CASSTGTALFTQYF.

Comments on this clonotype: A read error may explain this, as a much larger clone is one base away. The chain joins TRBV6-5 to TRBJ2-3, with 8 positions matching TRBD2. Germline V CDR1 and CDR2: MNHEY, SVGAGI. The CDR3 runs to 15 residues. In DNA, the CDR3 is TGTGCCAGCAGCAATAGCGGGGCTAGCACAGATAAGCAGTATTTT. It translates to CASSNSGASTDKQYF.

This clonotype was counted at least ten times. The rearrangement joins TRBV23-1 to TRBJ2-4, with D possibly being TRBD1 (6 bases). TRBV23-1 is an ORF, with its function uncertain. V lost 6 bases and J 4 bases, leaving 19 bases between the germline ends. This CDR3 comprises 16 residues. The CDR3 DNA follows: TGCGCCAGCAGCACCCAACCTGGACAGCAGAAAAACATTCAGTACTTC. Protein sequence: CASSTQPGQQKNIQYF.